Given below is one T cell receptor beta chain in context. Germline V lookup: CDR1 MNHEY, CDR2 SVGEGT. Trimming left V 5 bases short and J 8 bases short, with 12 bases between. This CDR3 contains 12 residues. TCRdb reprocessed the RT-PCR reads via MiXCR and lists one record per CDR3 protein. Of roughly 880,000 distinct CDR3 sequences listed, 18% are singletons. The data originate from a study of patients and donors after allogeneic stem cell transplantation. The chain combines TRBV6-2 or TRBV6-3 with TRBJ1-2; no reliable D call. The sequence derives from a human donor who was either an allogeneic HSCT recipient or a stem cell or donor lymphocyte infusion donor (not recorded which). It is not recorded whose cells these are; they may come from a transplant donor. The sequenced sample was blood, either unsorted or a sorted T cell fraction (not recorded which). The CDR3 sequence: CASSPDREGYTF. In DNA, the CDR3 is TGTGCCAGCAGTCCGGATAGGGAAGGCTACACCTTC.